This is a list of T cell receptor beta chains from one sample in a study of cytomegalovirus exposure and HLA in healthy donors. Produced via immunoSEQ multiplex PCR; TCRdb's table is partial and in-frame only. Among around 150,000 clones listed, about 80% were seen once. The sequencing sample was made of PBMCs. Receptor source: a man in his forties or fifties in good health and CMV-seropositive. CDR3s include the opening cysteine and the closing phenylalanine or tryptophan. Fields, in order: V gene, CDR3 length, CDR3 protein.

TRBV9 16 CASSVDGGRNTGELFF
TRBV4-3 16 CASSPTYAATNEKLFF
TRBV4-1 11 CASTENGKLFF
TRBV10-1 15 CASSVDRGKDTEAFF
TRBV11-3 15 CASSQTGGEGTEAFF
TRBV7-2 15 CASSFKAGQVYGYTF
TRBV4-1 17 CASSQGPNRGGTDTQYF
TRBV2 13 CASNTGGRETQYF
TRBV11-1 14 CASSPGGWNTEAFF
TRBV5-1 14 CASSWEGSGSPLHF
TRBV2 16 CASRERTRAVTGELFF
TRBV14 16 CASSQDLPGAGNTIYF
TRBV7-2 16 CASSLSGTSGRGEQYF
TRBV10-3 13 CAISDGIDNEQFF
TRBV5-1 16 CASSTIRGQNSYEQYF
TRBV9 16 CASSASGGVGTDTQYF
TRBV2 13 CASRGQINQPQHF
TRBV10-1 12 CASSEPQGIQYF
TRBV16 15 CASSHAGTGKNEQFF
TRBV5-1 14 CASSSEIGLGGYTF
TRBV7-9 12 CSSSLNVETFYF
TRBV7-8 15 CASIPVQGEAYEQYF
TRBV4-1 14 CASSQGNRGDEQFF
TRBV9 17 CASSLKQTSVSTDTQYF